This T cell receptor beta chain originates from a study of T cell responses to AZD1222 COVID-19 vaccine. Overall study: Both about-4-week and about-12-week second-dose recipients were combined. Findings and caveats of the study: The donor cohort was predominantly white British with a female majority, and clonal diversity may have been underestimated. Sampling captured repertoires only after the peak T cell response. Reportedly, nearly half the spike-specific TCRs target unmutated variant regions.

Germline values: CDR1 MRHNA, CDR2 SNTAGT. J lost 9 bases, V lost 6 bases, and 7 bases had no gene match. The CDR3 spans 13 residues. The table came from immunoSEQ multiplex PCR; TCRdb's copy has only in-frame clones and leaves some out. This table holds 100,000 to 120,000 clones, around 90% found once. In regard to this clone: Its antigen remains unknown.

This chain uses TRBV6-4 with TRBJ1-2, with 10 bases identical to TRBD1. This material consisted of peripheral blood, taken on day 0 of AZD1222 vaccination. The TCR comes from an adult in good health. This CDR3 is CASRPRDRGSYTF. In nucleotides, the CDR3 is TGTGCCAGCAGGCCCCGGGACAGGGGTAGCTACACCTTC.